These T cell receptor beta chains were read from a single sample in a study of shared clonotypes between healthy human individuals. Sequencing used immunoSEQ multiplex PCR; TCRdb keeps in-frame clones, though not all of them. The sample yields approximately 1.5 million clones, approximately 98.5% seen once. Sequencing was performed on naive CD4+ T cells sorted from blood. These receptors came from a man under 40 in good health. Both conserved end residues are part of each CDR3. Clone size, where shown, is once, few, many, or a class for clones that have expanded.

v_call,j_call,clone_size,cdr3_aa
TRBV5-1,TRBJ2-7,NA,CASSSDSSYEQYF
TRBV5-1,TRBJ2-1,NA,CASSFFGQSLLSYNEQFF
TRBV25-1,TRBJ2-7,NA,CASSDPGTGHPGQYF
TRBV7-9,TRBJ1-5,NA,CASSHEGRGSQHF
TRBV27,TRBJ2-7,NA,CASSPRLAGENEQYF
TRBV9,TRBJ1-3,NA,CASKGGPGNTIYF
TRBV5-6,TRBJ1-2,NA,CASSLTGHYGYTF
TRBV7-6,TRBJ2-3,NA,CASSIGAGEDTQYF
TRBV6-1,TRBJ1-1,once,CASSESTGDTEAFF
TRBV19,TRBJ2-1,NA,CASSIGLGLAGGNEQFF
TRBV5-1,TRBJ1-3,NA,CASSFGTDRLSGNTIYF
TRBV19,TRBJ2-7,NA,CASSILGHSKEQYF
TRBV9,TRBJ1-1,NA,CASSAYLNTEAFF
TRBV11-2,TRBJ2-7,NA,CASSLEQGLREQYF
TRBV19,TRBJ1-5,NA,CASSMDRQPQHF
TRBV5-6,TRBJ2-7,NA,CASSLTSGGYEQYF
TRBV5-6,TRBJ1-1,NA,CASSRDRGYVKAFF
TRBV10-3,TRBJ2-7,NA,CAILDPSVGEPTYEQYF
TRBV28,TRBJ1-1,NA,CASSLPRGGTEAFF
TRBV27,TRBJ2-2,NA,CASSFWASGRTGELFF
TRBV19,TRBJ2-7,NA,CASQSAGREQYF
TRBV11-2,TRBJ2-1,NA,CASSLTGGTYNEQFF
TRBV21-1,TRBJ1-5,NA,CASSKCGDSNQPQHF
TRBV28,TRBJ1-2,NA,CASSPRTGLIGYTF
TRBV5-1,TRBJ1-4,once,CASSWPRGGTNEKLFF
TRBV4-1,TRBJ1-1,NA,CASSQGEGTEAFF
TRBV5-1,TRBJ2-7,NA,CASSSDTLSSYEQYF
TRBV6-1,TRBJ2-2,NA,CASISSGIRTGELFF
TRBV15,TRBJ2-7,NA,CATSRASGAYEQYF
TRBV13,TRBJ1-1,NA,CASSPTGNTEAFF
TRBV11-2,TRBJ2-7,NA,CASMGGRALYEQYF
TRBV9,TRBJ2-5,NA,CASSVGTGKETQYF
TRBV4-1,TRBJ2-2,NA,CASSPPVGELFF
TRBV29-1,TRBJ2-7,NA,CSVEDPWEQYF
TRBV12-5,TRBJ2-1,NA,CASGFGEEQFF
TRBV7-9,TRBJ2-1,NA,CASSSRGVGRRQFF
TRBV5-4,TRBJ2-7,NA,CASSGTAYEQYF
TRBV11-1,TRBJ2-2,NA,CASKLEAGELFF
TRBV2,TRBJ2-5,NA,CASSGSGGGETQYF
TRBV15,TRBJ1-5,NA,CATRKSPTGGVFNNQPQHF
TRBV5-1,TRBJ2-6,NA,CASSLRTVNSGANVLTF
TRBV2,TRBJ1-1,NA,CASSEGNTEAFF